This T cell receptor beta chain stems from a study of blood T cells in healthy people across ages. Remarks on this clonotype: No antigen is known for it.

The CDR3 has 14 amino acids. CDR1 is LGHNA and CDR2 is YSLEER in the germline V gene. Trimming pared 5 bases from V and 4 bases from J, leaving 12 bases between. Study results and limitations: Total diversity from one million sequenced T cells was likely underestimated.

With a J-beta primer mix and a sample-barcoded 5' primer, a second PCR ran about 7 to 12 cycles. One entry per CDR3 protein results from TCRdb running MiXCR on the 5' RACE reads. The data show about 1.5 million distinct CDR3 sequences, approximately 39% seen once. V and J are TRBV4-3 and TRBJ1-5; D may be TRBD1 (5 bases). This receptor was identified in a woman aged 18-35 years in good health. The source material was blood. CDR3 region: CASSGDLLNQPQHF. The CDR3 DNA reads TGCGCCAGCAGCGGGGACCTACTAAATCAGCCCCAGCATTTT.